Listed below are T cell receptor beta chains from one sample, sequenced in a study of Tregs in tolerant kidney transplant recipients. The antigens for these receptors are not known. Repertoires were generated with immunoSEQ multiplex PCR, while TCRdb's copy carries only in-frame clones and drops some. The table shows fewer than 45,000 clones, with 95% occurring only once. Sequences were obtained from Tregs from blood cultured with allogeneic cells. Receptors were obtained from a human donor in good health. The CDR3 runs from the conserved cysteine through the conserved F or W. D genes are given only for firm matches. Rows give clone size only sometimes, using once, few, many, or a class for an expanded clone.

V,D,size,J,CDR3,DNA
TRBV7-3,-,-,TRBJ2-1,CASSARGSSYNEQFF,TGTGCCAGCAGCGCTCGGGGGAGCTCCTACAATGAGCAGTTCTTC
TRBV6-4,TRBD2,-,TRBJ2-1,CASSQARGLAGVYEQFF,TGTGCCAGCAGCCAAGCCCGGGGACTAGCGGGTGTTTATGAGCAGTTCTTC
TRBV7-9,-,-,TRBJ1-1,CASSLDGRVNTEAFF,TGTGCCAGCAGCTTAGATGGAAGGGTGAACACTGAAGCTTTCTTT
TRBV27,-,-,TRBJ1-3,CASSLQFGTDTIYF,TGTGCCAGCAGTCTACAGTTTGGTACGGACACCATATATTTT
TRBV6-1,TRBD1,-,TRBJ1-1,CASSKTGVDTEAFF,TGTGCCAGCAGTAAAACAGGGGTTGACACTGAAGCTTTCTTT
TRBV19,-,-,TRBJ2-7,CASSDWAVSYEQYF,TGTGCCAGTAGTGATTGGGCAGTCTCCTACGAGCAGTACTTC
TRBV18,-,-,TRBJ2-7,CASSRTRGEQYF,TGTGCCAGCTCACGAACGAGGGGCGAGCAGTACTTC
TRBV7-9,-,-,TRBJ1-3,CASSLAARERENTIYF,TGTGCCAGCAGCTTAGCGGCCAGGGAGAGGGAAAACACCATATATTTT
TRBV5-1,-,-,TRBJ1-4,CASREATNEKLFF,TGCGCCAGCAGAGAAGCAACTAATGAAAAACTGTTTTTT
TRBV18,-,-,TRBJ2-1,CASLVGNEQFF,TGTGCCAGCCTTGTGGGGAACGAGCAGTTCTTC
TRBV9,-,-,TRBJ2-2,CASSVRTNTGELFF,TGTGCCAGCAGCGTCCGGACTAACACCGGGGAGCTGTTTTTT
TRBV5-4,-,-,TRBJ2-1,CASSIVSYNEQFF,TGTGCCAGCAGCATAGTAAGCTACAATGAGCAGTTCTTC
TRBV30,-,-,TRBJ1-4,CACWEGLEKLFF,TGTGCCTGCTGGGAGGGTCTTGAAAAACTGTTTTTT
TRBV4-1,-,-,TRBJ1-1,CASSQQRTSDTEAFF,TGCGCCAGCAGCCAACAGAGAACAAGTGACACTGAAGCTTTCTTT
TRBV12-2,-,once,TRBJ2-1,CASRRRAGAQLYNEQFF,TGTGCAAGTCGTAGGCGGGCAGGGGCCCAGCTCTACAATGAGCAGTTCTTC
TRBV10-3,TRBD2,-,TRBJ2-2,CAISERASGMNTGELFF,TGTGCCATCAGTGAGAGGGCTAGCGGGATGAACACCGGGGAGCTGTTTTTT
TRBV6-5,-,-,TRBJ1-2,CASSYSTGARYGYTF,TGTGCCAGCAGTTACTCTACAGGAGCACGCTATGGCTACACCTTC
TRBV19,-,-,TRBJ1-4,CASSTKAGSAVGEKLFF,TGTGCCAGTAGTACTAAAGCGGGCAGCGCGGTTGGTGAAAAACTGTTTTTT
TRBV25-1,TRBD1,-,TRBJ2-1,CASSAAKTGGRSYNEQFF,TGTGCCAGCAGTGCTGCTAAAACAGGGGGCCGGTCCTACAATGAGCAGTTCTTC
TRBV15,-,-,TRBJ2-5,CATSRTGVLETQYF,TGTGCCACCAGCAGGACGGGGGTGCTGGAGACCCAGTACTTC
TRBV11-2,-,once,TRBJ1-3,CASSLVGAPSRLSGNTIYF,TGTGCCAGCAGCTTGGTAGGTGCGCCGAGCAGGCTCTCTGGAAACACCATATATTTT
TRBV5-1,TRBD1,-,TRBJ2-7,CASSSTTGYEQYF,TGCGCCAGCAGCTCCACGACAGGGTACGAGCAGTACTTC
TRBV7-2,-,-,TRBJ1-2,CASSNDRRPNYGYTF,TGTGCCAGCAGCAATGACAGGCGACCTAACTATGGCTACACCTTC
TRBV19,-,-,TRBJ2-1,CASSELYPTYNEQFF,TGTGCCAGTAGTGAACTCTATCCGACCTACAATGAGCAGTTCTTC
TRBV6-9,-,-,TRBJ1-2,CASSRTGTGGYTF,TGTGCCAGCAGTAGAACCGGGACCGGTGGCTACACCTTC
TRBV5-1,-,-,TRBJ2-1,CASMVEAHDNEQFF,TGCGCCAGCATGGTCGAAGCGCACGACAATGAGCAGTTCTTC
TRBV7-9,TRBD1,-,TRBJ2-7,CASSTRPGTGVIDEQYF,TGTGCCAGCAGCACGAGACCCGGGACAGGGGTAATCGACGAGCAGTACTTC
TRBV19,-,once,TRBJ1-2,CASSGQRGGNYGYTF,TGTGCCAGTAGTGGGCAGAGAGGGGGGAACTATGGCTACACCTTC
TRBV5-1,-,-,TRBJ2-7,CASSSDRIPYEQYF,TGCGCCAGCAGCTCCGACAGGATCCCCTACGAGCAGTACTTC
TRBV5-1,TRBD1,-,TRBJ2-7,CASSWTGLSYEQYF,TGCGCCAGCAGCTGGACAGGTCTTTCCTACGAGCAGTACTTC
TRBV10-3,TRBD1,-,TRBJ1-5,CAIRAGTGGNQPQHF,TGTGCCATCAGGGCTGGGACAGGGGGCAATCAGCCCCAGCATTTT
TRBV5-1,TRBD2,-,TRBJ2-1,CASSFPRVAGVNEQFF,TGCGCCAGCAGCTTCCCCAGGGTAGCGGGAGTGAATGAGCAGTTCTTC
TRBV9,-,-,TRBJ2-2,CASSVVGGPNTGELFF,TGTGCCAGCAGCGTAGTTGGGGGGCCGAACACCGGGGAGCTGTTTTTT
TRBV19,TRBD2,-,TRBJ2-7,CASSPRLAGARSYEQYF,TGTGCCAGTAGTCCTCGACTAGCGGGAGCGCGTAGCTACGAGCAGTACTTC
TRBV4-1,TRBD1,once,TRBJ1-2,CASSQDRDRGRYGYTF,TGCGCCAGCAGCCAAGACCGGGACAGGGGCCGTTATGGCTACACCTTC
TRBV21-1,-,-,TRBJ1-6,CASSKARGADSPLHF,TGTGCCAGCAGCAAAGCTAGGGGGGCCGATTCACCCCTCCACTTT
TRBV15,-,-,TRBJ2-2,CATSKHRRGSTGELFF,TGTGCCACCAGCAAACACAGGAGGGGGTCCACCGGGGAGCTGTTTTTT
TRBV7-9,-,-,TRBJ2-1,CASSSRGEPGNEQFF,TGTGCCAGCAGCTCCCGAGGGGAACCGGGCAATGAGCAGTTCTTC
TRBV11-3,TRBD2,-,TRBJ2-1,CASSLGSGRAGDGEQFF,TGTGCCAGCAGCTTAGGTAGCGGGAGGGCCGGGGACGGTGAGCAGTTCTTC
TRBV10-3,-,-,TRBJ2-5,CAISGAQRSETQYF,TGTGCCATCAGTGGAGCCCAGCGGTCAGAGACCCAGTACTTC
TRBV5-1,-,-,TRBJ2-4,CASRPGAAKNIQYF,TGCGCCAGCAGACCAGGGGCAGCCAAAAACATTCAGTACTTC
TRBV6-6,TRBD1,-,TRBJ1-2,CASSYATGGIGNGYTF,TGTGCCAGCAGTTACGCCACAGGGGGCATCGGGAATGGCTACACCTTC
TRBV11-2,TRBD2,-,TRBJ2-1,CASSLGTSGSVEQFF,TGTGCCAGCAGCTTAGGGACTAGCGGGAGTGTTGAGCAGTTCTTC
TRBV19,-,-,TRBJ1-1,CACSARSEAFF,TGTGCCTGTTCTGCCCGATCCGAAGCTTTCTTT
TRBV7-9,-,-,TRBJ1-1,CASSSIVRTEAFF,TGTGCCAGCAGCTCGATAGTTCGGACTGAAGCTTTCTTT
TRBV18,TRBD1,-,TRBJ2-5,CASSQTGLGETQYF,TGTGCCAGCTCACAGACAGGGCTCGGAGAGACCCAGTACTTC
TRBV18,-,-,TRBJ2-3,CASSPPRGSDTQYF,TGTGCCAGCTCACCCCCCAGGGGCTCAGATACGCAGTATTTT
TRBV5-1,-,-,TRBJ2-5,CASSLGREETQYF,TGCGCCAGCAGCTTGGGAAGGGAAGAGACCCAGTACTTC
TRBV7-9,-,-,TRBJ2-1,CASSLVRPNEQFF,TGTGCCAGCAGCTTAGTGAGGCCCAATGAGCAGTTCTTC
TRBV2,-,-,TRBJ1-4,CASSNPPNEKLFF,TGTGCCAGCAGTAATCCACCCAATGAAAAACTGTTTTTT
TRBV29-1,-,-,TRBJ2-1,CSVAPRRSSYNEQFF,TGCAGCGTCGCTCCGAGGCGGAGCTCCTACAATGAGCAGTTCTTC
TRBV7-9,-,-,TRBJ2-3,CASSLYGSGRRSTDTQYF,TGTGCCAGCAGCTTATATGGATCGGGCAGAAGGAGCACAGATACGCAGTATTTT
TRBV11-2,-,-,TRBJ2-3,CASSQKTFRISTDTQYF,TGTGCCAGCAGCCAGAAGACATTCCGAATAAGCACAGATACGCAGTATTTT